A single sample gave rise to the 27 T cell receptor beta chains below, sequenced in a study of cytomegalovirus exposure and HLA in healthy donors. PCR employed 60 Vbeta and 13 Jbeta primers. The protocol was immunoSEQ multiplex PCR, while the TCRdb copy is restricted to in-frame clones and leaves out a portion. This table has about 82,000 clones, 70% to 80% appearing once. What was sequenced was PBMCs. The receptor set was obtained from a man in his forties or fifties in good health and CMV-seronegative.

This clone was found once. The chain carries TRBV7-8 and TRBJ2-5, with D possibly being TRBD2 (6 bases). This CDR3 spans 15 amino acids. Trimming took 3 bases from V and 5 from J, leaving 16 bases between them. CDR1 and CDR2 from the germline V gene are SGHVS and FQNEAQ. In DNA, the CDR3 is TGTGCCAGCAGCTTGAGACTAGGAGTGTGGGAGACCCAGTACTTC. This sequence encodes CASSLRLGVWETQYF.

This sequence joins TRBV6-5 and TRBJ2-7, with D hard to call. CDR1 MNHEY and CDR2 SVGAGI come from the germline V gene. The CDR3 spans 14 residues. V shed 6 bases and J shed 0 bases, with 12 bases lying between them. CDR3 bases: TGTGCCAGCAGCCTAGGCCCTAACTCCTACGAGCAGTACTTC. Translating gives CASSLGPNSYEQYF.

This clone was counted a few times. The V and J genes are TRBV6-1 and TRBJ2-5, with 9 bases fitting TRBD1. The CDR3 has 17 residues. The V gene end was trimmed by 3 bases and the J gene end by 4 bases; junction bases not matched to a gene: 12. Germline assignment: CDR1 MNHNS and CDR2 SASEGT. This chain's CDR3 is CASSDFSGQGFVETQYF. The CDR3 bases are TGTGCCAGCAGTGACTTTTCGGGACAGGGCTTTGTAGAGACCCAGTACTTC.

The chain recombines TRBV10-1 with TRBJ2-7; D perhaps matches TRBD1 (5 bases). The V end lost 8 bases, the J end lost 5 bases, and 7 bases lay between the germline ends. Germline CDR1 is WNHNN and CDR2 is SYGVQD (reference sequence). The CDR3 is 10 residues long. The CDR3 reads CASQGNEQYF. CDR3 DNA sequence: TGCGCCAGCCAGGGAAACGAGCAGTACTTC.

The rearrangement links TRBV18 to TRBJ1-3, with a tentative D call TRBD1 (5 bases). Trimming removed 5 bases from V and 0 bases from J, with 11 bases in between. This CDR3 spans 15 amino acids. In germline, CDR1 is KGHSH, CDR2 LQKENI. CDR3 region: CASSTGQSSGNTIYF. The DNA for the CDR3 is TGTGCCAGCTCAACCGGACAAAGCTCTGGAAACACCATATATTTT.

V gene TRBV11-3 combines with J gene TRBJ2-1, with D uncertain. Germline CDR1 reads SGHNT; CDR2 reads YENEEA. V was clipped by 5 bases and J by 5 bases, with 13 bases between them. The CDR3 has 14 residues. CDR3 in amino acids: CASSRTSRDNEQFF. The CDR3 DNA reads as TGTGCCAGCAGCCGAACGAGCCGGGACAATGAGCAGTTCTTC.

This clone was observed a single time. The chain uses TRBV2 and TRBJ2-4; perhaps TRBD2 as D (7 bases). The CDR3 contains 12 residues. Germline CDR1 is SNHLY and CDR2 is FYNNEI. V lost 10 bases to trimming and J lost 5 bases, with 12 bases between them. The DNA of the CDR3 is TGTGCCACCCGGCGGGGGCAAAACATTCAGTACTTC. Protein sequence: CATRRGQNIQYF.

The rearrangement uses TRBV6-1 and TRBJ1-4, with 9 positions matching TRBD1. Germline CDR1 is MNHNS and CDR2 is SASEGT. The CDR3 runs 15 residues. With V trimmed by 8 bases and J by 8 bases, 12 bases remained unmatched. The CDR3 region is CASGQQGAREEKLFF. CDR3 in DNA: TGTGCCAGCGGTCAACAGGGGGCGCGGGAAGAAAAACTGTTTTTT.

This rearrangement joins TRBV18 to TRBJ1-5; D possibly corresponds to TRBD1 (6 bases). In germline, CDR1 is KGHSH, CDR2 LQKENI. The CDR3 loop spans 16 amino acids. Trimming shortened V by 0 bases and J by 6 bases, and 15 bases separated the two germline ends. For the CDR3, the DNA is TGTGCCAGCTCACCACCACAGGGCCCTGGCGGTCAGCCCCAGCATTTT. Amino acid sequence: CASSPPQGPGGQPQHF.

The chain employs TRBV19 and TRBJ1-1; 8 bases agree with TRBD1. CDR1 LNHDA and CDR2 SQIVND come from the germline V gene (reference sequence). Unmatched junction bases numbered 14, after V lost 5 bases and J lost 6 bases. The CDR3 runs 16 residues. The CDR3 DNA reads as TGTGCCAGTAGTCACGGAGGGGGGACAGGTGGGGCTGAAGCTTTCTTT. Its protein product is CASSHGGGTGGAEAFF. Using reference TRBV19 and TRBJ1-1 for the parts outside the CDR3, the full variable domain is DGGITQSPKYLFRKEGQNVTLSCEQNLNHDAMYWYRQDPGQGLRLIYYSQIVNDFQKGDIAEGYSVSREKKESFPLTVTSAQKNPTAFYLCASSHGGGTGGAEAFFGQGTRLTVV.

J is TRBJ1-3 and V is TRBV9; D gene uncertain. V was trimmed by 3 bases and J by 0 bases, leaving 13 bases between them. The germline V gene encodes CDR1 SGDLS and CDR2 YYNGEE. CDR3 length equals 16 residues. CDR3 in amino acids: CASSGLASHSGNTIYF. Here the CDR3 DNA reads TGTGCCAGCAGCGGTTTAGCAAGCCACTCTGGAAACACCATATATTTT.

The V and J genes are TRBV6-4 and TRBJ2-2, with unresolved D. V gave up 6 bases and J gave up 5 bases, with 13 bases separating them. CDR3 length: 14 amino acids. Germline loops: CDR1 MRHNA, CDR2 SNTAGT. The CDR3 nucleotides read TGTGCCAGCAGACCCACAAGTCAAACCGGGGAGCTGTTTTTT. As protein: CASRPTSQTGELFF.

The J gene is TRBJ1-2, the V gene TRBV1; the DNA was not compared with TRBD1, the D call given in the table. TRBV1 is a known pseudogene. The CDR3 is made up of 13 amino acids. The CDR3 DNA is TGCACCAGCAGCCAACCCCAGGGCAATGGCTACACCTTC. Amino acid sequence: CTSSQPQGNGYTF.

Remarks on this clone: An end of the junction does not agree with germline; a read error may underlie this. This chain joins TRBV7-9 and TRBJ2-3, with a weak D call TRBD2 (5 bases). Germline V gene lookup returns CDR1 SEHNR and CDR2 FQNEAQ (reference sequence). The CDR3 has 16 residues. The chain's CDR3 is CSSSLAKYSGTDTQYF. CDR3 bases: TGTTCCAGCAGCTTAGCGAAGTATAGTGGCACAGATACGCAGTATTTT.

The V gene is TRBV7-2, the J gene TRBJ1-2; 9 nucleotides match TRBD1. CDR1 is SGHTA and CDR2 is FQGNSA in the germline V gene. V was pared by 1 base and J by 5 bases, with 5 bases of the junction left unmatched. This CDR3 region has 15 residues. CDR3 sequence: CASSLGGQGVYGYTF. Here the CDR3 DNA reads TGTGCCAGCAGCTTAGGGGGACAGGGTGTTTATGGCTACACCTTC.

This clone appeared once. V is TRBV7-9 and J is TRBJ1-1, with 8 positions matching TRBD1. The V gene's germline CDR1 is SEHNR and CDR2 FQNEAQ (reference sequence). The CDR3 has 14 residues. V trimming: 6 bases; J trimming: 6 bases; junction bases outside the gene matches: 9. In nucleotides, the CDR3 is TGTGCCAGCAGTCCGCACGGACAGGGTTCTGAAGCTTTCTTT. It yields the protein CASSPHGQGSEAFF.

V and J are TRBV2 and TRBJ1-5, with 7 bases identical to TRBD1. Germline V CDR1 and CDR2: SNHLY, FYNNEI. The CDR3 consists of 14 residues. Losses at the gene ends were 2 bases for V and 6 bases for J; bases not matched to a gene: 4. CDR3 sequence: CASSERGQIQPQHF. CDR3 bases: TGTGCCAGCAGTGAAAGGGGGCAGATTCAGCCCCAGCATTTT.

The chain combines TRBV6-1 with TRBJ1-5; 7 bases are shared with TRBD1. CDR3 size: 13 residues. J lost 7 bases, V lost 7 bases, and 7 bases had no gene match. Germline CDR1 is MNHNS and CDR2 is SASEGT. The CDR3 bases are TGTGCCAGCAAAGGGGGCGCAGCGCAGCCCCAGCATTTT. As protein: CASKGGAAQPQHF.

Here the CDR3 DNA reads TGTGCCAGCTCACCACAAAACGGGGATGGCTACACCTTC. Its protein is CASSPQNGDGYTF. The chain employs TRBV18 and TRBJ1-2, with D unresolved. The V end lost 1 base, the J end lost 6 bases, and 9 bases lay between the germline ends. The CDR3 totals 13 residues. CDR1 and CDR2 from the germline V gene are KGHSH and LQKENI.

V usage is TRBV11-2 and J usage is TRBJ1-1; D is possibly TRBD1 (5 bases). Trimming removed 3 bases from V and 2 bases from J, with 19 bases in between. This CDR3 comprises 17 residues. The germline V gene encodes CDR1 SGHAT and CDR2 FQNNGV. The CDR3 coding sequence is TGTGCCAGCAGCTTGATTAGCCAGCAGGGCCGCAACACTGAAGCTTTCTTT. It translates to CASSLISQQGRNTEAFF.

The chain couples TRBV18 to TRBJ2-7; 11 nucleotides line up with TRBD2. Trimming at V came to 0 bases and at J to 6 bases, leaving 7 bases not matched to a gene. Germline assignment: CDR1 KGHSH and CDR2 LQKENI. The CDR3 contains 16 residues. DNA for the CDR3: TGTGCCAGCTCACCACCGATAGCGGGGGGGCCGAGCGAGCAGTACTTC. Amino acids: CASSPPIAGGPSEQYF.

This chain joins TRBV19 and TRBJ1-2; D uncertain. Trimming took off 5 bases at V and 0 bases at J, with 13 bases between the two ends. The CDR3 extends over 15 amino acids. Germline V CDR1 and CDR2: LNHDA, SQIVND (reference sequence). The CDR3 loop is CASSEKQAANYGYTF. The CDR3 bases are TGTGCCAGTAGTGAAAAGCAGGCCGCTAACTATGGCTACACCTTC.

CDR3 in amino acids: CASSQVRYYEQYF. The CDR3 nucleotides read TGCGCCAGCAGCCAAGTTCGGTACTACGAGCAGTACTTC. The genes are TRBV4-1 and TRBJ2-7; unclear D gene. Trimming left V 1 base short and J 3 bases short, with 7 bases between. Looked up from germline, CDR1 is MGHRA and CDR2 is YSYEKL. The CDR3 spans 13 residues.

The chain has TRBV4-3 and TRBJ1-1, with D perhaps TRBD1 (6 bases). Germline CDR1 reads LGHNA; CDR2 reads YSLEER. V lost 0 bases, J lost 1 base, and 9 bases lay in between. The CDR3 extends over 15 amino acids. The CDR3 sequence is CASSQDLGGNTEAFF. CDR3 DNA: TGCGCCAGCAGCCAAGATCTAGGGGGGAACACTGAAGCTTTCTTT.

The J gene is TRBJ2-5, the V gene TRBV2, with 7 bases identical to TRBD1. CDR1 SNHLY and CDR2 FYNNEI come from the germline V gene. V gave up 4 bases and J gave up 0 bases; unmatched junction bases: 11. The CDR3 is 17 residues long. In nucleotides, the CDR3 is TGTGCCAGCAGTGGACAGGGTGGTACTGCGTACCAAGAGACCCAGTACTTC. It translates to CASSGQGGTAYQETQYF.

The chain joins TRBV5-1 to TRBJ2-3; TRBD2 matches 9 bases. Germline lookup yields CDR1 SGHRS and CDR2 YFSETQ. With 7 bases clipped from V and 2 bases from J, the junction kept 8 bases outside the gene matches. CDR3 length equals 15 residues. The chain's CDR3 is CASLRASGNTDTQYF. The CDR3 nucleotides are TGCGCCAGCTTACGGGCTAGCGGGAACACAGATACGCAGTATTTT. Combining the CDR3 with reference TRBV5-1 and TRBJ2-3 gives the whole variable domain KAGVTQTPRYLIKTRGQQVTLSCSPISGHRSVSWYQQTPGQGLQFLFEYFSETQRNKGNFPGRFSGRQFSNSRSEMNVSTLELGDSALYLCASLRASGNTDTQYFGPGTRLTVL.

This chain connects TRBV7-2 to TRBJ2-7; TRBD2 matches at 10 bases. V dropped 2 bases and J dropped 3; count of bases not matched to a gene: 4. This CDR3 has 15 amino acids. CDR1 is SGHTA, CDR2 FQGNSA, per germline. The CDR3 sequence is CASSLLAGDRYEQYF. The CDR3 bases are TGTGCCAGCAGCTTACTAGCGGGGGACCGCTACGAGCAGTACTTC.